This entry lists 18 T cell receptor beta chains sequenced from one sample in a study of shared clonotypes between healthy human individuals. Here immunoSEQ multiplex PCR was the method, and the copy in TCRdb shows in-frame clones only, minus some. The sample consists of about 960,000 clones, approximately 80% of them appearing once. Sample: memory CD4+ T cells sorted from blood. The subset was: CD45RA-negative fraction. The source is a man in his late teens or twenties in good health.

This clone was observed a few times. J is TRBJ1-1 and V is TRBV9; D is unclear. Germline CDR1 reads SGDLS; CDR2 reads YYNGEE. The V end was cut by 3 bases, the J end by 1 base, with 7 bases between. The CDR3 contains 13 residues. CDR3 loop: CASSGDKNTEAFF. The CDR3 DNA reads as TGTGCCAGCAGCGGAGACAAGAACACTGAAGCTTTCTTT.

The CDR3 bases are TGTGCCAGCAGTGATTATTTGTGGACTGGAAACACCATATATTTT. Translating it yields CASSDYLWTGNTIYF. The genes are TRBV2 and TRBJ1-3; D is unresolved. This CDR3 has 15 residues. V was trimmed by 3 bases and J by 2 bases, leaving 11 bases between them. Germline V lookup: CDR1 SNHLY, CDR2 FYNNEI.

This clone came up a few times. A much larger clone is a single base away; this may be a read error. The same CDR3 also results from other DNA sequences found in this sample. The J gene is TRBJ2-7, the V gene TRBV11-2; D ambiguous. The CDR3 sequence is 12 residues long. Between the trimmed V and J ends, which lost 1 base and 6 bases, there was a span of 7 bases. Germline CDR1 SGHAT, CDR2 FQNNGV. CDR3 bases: TGTGCCAGCAGCTTAGGAGGTGTCGAGCAGTACTTC. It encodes CASSLGGVEQYF.

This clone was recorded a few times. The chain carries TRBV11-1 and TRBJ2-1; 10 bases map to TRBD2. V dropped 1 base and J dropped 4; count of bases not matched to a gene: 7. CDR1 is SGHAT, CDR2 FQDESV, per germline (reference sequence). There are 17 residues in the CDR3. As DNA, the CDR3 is TGTGCCAGCAGCTTAGGGCGGACTAGCGGCTCGTACAATGAGCAGTTCTTC. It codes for CASSLGRTSGSYNEQFF.

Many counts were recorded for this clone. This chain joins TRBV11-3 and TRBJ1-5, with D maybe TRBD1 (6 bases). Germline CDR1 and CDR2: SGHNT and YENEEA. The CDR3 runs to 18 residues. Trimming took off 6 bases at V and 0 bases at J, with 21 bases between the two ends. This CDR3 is CASSMSGRDNYSNQPQHF. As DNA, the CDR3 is TGTGCCAGCAGTATGTCAGGGAGGGACAATTATAGCAATCAGCCCCAGCATTTT.

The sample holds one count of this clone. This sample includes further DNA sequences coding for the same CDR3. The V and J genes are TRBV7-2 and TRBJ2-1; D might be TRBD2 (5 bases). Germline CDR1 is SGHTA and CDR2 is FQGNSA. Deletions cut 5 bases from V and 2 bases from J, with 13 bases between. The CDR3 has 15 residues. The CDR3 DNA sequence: TGTGCCAGCAGCCTAAGACGGGGTGCCTACAATGAGCAGTTCTTC. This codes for CASSLRRGAYNEQFF.

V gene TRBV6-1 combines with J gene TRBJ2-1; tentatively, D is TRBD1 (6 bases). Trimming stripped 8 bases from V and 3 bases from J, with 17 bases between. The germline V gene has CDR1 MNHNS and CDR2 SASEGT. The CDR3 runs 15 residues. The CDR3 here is CASVSLDSLYNEQFF. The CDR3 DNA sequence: TGTGCCAGCGTGAGCCTGGACAGTCTCTACAATGAGCAGTTCTTC.

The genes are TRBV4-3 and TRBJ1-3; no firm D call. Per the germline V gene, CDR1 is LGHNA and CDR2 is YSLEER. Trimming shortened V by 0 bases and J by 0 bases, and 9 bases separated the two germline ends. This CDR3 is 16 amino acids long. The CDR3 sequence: CASSQDHTYSGNTIYF. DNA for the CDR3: TGCGCCAGCAGCCAAGATCATACTTACTCTGGAAACACCATATATTTT.

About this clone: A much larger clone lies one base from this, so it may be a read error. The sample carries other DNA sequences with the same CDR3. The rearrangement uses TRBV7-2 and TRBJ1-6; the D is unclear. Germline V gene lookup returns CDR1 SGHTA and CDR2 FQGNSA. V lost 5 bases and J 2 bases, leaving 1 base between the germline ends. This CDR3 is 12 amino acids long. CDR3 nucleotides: TGTGCCAGCAGCCCCTATAATTCACCCCTCCACTTT. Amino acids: CASSPYNSPLHF. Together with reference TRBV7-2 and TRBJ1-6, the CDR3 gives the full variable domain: GAGVSQSPSNKVTEKGKDVELRCDPISGHTALYWYRQSLGQGLEFLIYFQGNSAPDKSGLPSDRFSAERTGGSVSTLTIQRTQQEDSAVYLCASSPYNSPLHFGNGTRLTVT.

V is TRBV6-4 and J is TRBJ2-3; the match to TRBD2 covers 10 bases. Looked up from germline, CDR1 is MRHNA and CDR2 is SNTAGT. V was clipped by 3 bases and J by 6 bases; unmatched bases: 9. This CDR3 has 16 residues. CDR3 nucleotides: TGTGCCAGCAGTGATTTGAGCGGGAGGGCCGTTGATACGCAGTATTTT. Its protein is CASSDLSGRAVDTQYF.

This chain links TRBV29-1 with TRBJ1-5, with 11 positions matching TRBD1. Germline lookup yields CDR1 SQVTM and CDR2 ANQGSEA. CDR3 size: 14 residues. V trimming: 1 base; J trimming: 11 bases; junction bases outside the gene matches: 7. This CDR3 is CSVEGTGGEGTQHF. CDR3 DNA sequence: TGCAGCGTTGAAGGGACAGGGGGCGAAGGTACCCAGCATTTT.

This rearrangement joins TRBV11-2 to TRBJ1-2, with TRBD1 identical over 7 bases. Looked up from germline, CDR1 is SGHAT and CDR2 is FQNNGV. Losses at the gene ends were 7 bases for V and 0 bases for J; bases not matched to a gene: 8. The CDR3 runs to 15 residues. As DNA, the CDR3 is TGTGCCAGCAACCGCGGGGACAGTACTAACTATGGCTACACCTTC. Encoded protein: CASNRGDSTNYGYTF.

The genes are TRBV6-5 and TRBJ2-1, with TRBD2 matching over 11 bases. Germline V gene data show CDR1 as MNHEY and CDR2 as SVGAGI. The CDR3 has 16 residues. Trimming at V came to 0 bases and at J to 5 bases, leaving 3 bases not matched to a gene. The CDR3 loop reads CASSYSISGGDNEQFF. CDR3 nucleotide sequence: TGTGCCAGCAGTTACTCGATTAGCGGGGGGGACAATGAGCAGTTCTTC.

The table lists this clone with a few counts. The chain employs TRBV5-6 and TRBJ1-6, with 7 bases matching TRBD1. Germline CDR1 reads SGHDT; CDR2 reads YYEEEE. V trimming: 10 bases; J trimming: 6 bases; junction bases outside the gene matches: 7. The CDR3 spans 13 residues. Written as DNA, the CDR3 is TGTGCCGAAAGTAGGGGGCTTAATTCACCCCTCCACTTT. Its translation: CAESRGLNSPLHF.

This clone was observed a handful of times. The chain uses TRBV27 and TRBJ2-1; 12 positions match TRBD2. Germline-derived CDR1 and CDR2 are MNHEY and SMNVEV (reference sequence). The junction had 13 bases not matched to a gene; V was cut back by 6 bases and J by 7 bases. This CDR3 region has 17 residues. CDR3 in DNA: TGTGCCAGCAGGAGAAGACTAGCGGGGGCCCCCGTGAATGAGCAGTTCTTC. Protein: CASRRRLAGAPVNEQFF.

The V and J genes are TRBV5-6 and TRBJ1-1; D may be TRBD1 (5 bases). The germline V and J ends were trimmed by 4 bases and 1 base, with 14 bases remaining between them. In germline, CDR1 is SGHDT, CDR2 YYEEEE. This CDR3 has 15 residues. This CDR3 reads CASSPSPQGNTEAFF. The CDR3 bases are TGTGCCAGCAGCCCGTCTCCCCAGGGGAACACTGAAGCTTTCTTT.

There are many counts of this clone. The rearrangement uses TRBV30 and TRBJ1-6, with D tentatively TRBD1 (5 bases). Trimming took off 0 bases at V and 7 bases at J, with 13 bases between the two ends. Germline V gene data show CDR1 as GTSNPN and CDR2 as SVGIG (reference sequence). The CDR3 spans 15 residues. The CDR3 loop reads CAWSVGVSSNSPLHF. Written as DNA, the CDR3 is TGTGCCTGGAGTGTAGGGGTATCTTCAAATTCACCCCTCCACTTT.

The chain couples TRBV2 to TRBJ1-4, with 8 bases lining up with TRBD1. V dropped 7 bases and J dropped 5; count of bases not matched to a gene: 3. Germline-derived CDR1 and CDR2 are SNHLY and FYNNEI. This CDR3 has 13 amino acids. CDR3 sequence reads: CASTRTGNEKLFF. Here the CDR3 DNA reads TGTGCCAGCACCCGGACAGGGAATGAAAAACTGTTTTTT. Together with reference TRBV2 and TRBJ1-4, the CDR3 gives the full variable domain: EPEVTQTPSHQVTQMGQEVILRCVPISNHLYFYWYRQILGQKVEFLVSFYNNEISEKSEIFDDQFSVERPDGSNFTLKIRSTKLEDSAMYFCASTRTGNEKLFFGSGTQLSVL.